The clone carrying this T cell receptor beta chain turned up a few times. Its antigen is undetermined. The entry originates in a study of cytomegalovirus exposure and HLA in healthy donors. Notes on the study in general: Per a prior analysis, the majority of TCR beta V segments were productive roughly 87% or roughly 30% of the time. In a later analysis, compared with equally common non-associated chains, HLA-associated beta chains were more expanded.

CDR1 is LGHNA, CDR2 YSLEER, per germline. Trimming left V 5 bases short and J 9 bases short, with 17 bases between. This CDR3 has 15 amino acids. The PCR ran on 60 Vbeta and 13 Jbeta primers. TCRdb keeps only in-frame clones here, not all; method: immunoSEQ multiplex PCR. Counted here are 100,000 to 150,000 clones, 8% to 9.5% occurring once; the ten biggest clones make up about 5.5%. The sequence was obtained from a man aged 40-49 years in good health and CMV-seronegative. Sequences were obtained from PBMCs. V and J are TRBV4-3 and TRBJ1-6; possible D gene TRBD1, 5 bases. CDR3 DNA: TGCGCCAGCAGCTCCGATGTGGGGCTCTCTTCACCCCTCCACTTT. Protein product: CASSSDVGLSSPLHF.